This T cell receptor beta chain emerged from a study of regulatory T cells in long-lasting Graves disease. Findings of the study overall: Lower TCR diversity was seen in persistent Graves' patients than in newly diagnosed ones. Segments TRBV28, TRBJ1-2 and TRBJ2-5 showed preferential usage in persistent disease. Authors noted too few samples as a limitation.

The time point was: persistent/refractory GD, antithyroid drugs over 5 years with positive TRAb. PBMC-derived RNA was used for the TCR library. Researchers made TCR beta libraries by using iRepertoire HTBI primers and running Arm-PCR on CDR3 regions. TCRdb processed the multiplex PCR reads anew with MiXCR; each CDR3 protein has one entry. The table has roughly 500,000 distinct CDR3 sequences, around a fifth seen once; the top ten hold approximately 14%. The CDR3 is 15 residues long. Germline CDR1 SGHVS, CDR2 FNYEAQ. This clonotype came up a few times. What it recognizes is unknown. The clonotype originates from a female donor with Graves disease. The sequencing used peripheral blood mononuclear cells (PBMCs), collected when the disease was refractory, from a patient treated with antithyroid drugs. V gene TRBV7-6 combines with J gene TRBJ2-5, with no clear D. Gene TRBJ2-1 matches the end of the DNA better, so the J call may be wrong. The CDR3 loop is CASSPDLSGPNEQFF. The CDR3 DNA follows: TGTGCCAGCAGCCCGGACCTCTCCGGGCCCAATGAGCAGTTCTTC.